This T cell receptor beta chain was identified in a study of B cell selection in AIRE deficiency. Sequenced by immunoSEQ multiplex PCR; TCRdb stores in-frame clones only, minus some. This table holds around 23,000 clones, nearly 97% found once. There are a few counts of this clone. Its cognate antigen is unknown. The sorted conventional CD4 T cells were gated as CD4+CD127+. Study-wide points: In TCRBV usage, CDR3 length and diversity, patient Tconv and Treg cells matched healthy donors. Of a few thousand shared Treg TCRbeta sequences, under 35% were healthy-only, approximately 9% patient-only.

The CDR3 length is 14 residues. The germline V gene encodes CDR1 MNHEY and CDR2 SMNVEV (reference sequence). Trimming left V 7 bases short and J 1 base short, with 8 bases between. The sequence came from a human donor in good health. The J gene is TRBJ1-6, the V gene TRBV27; D remains unclear. Sequencing input: CD4+CD127+ conventional T cells sorted from PBMCs. The CDR3 DNA is TGTGCCAGCACTTCGATTTCCTATAATTCACCCCTCCACTTT. Its translation is CASTSISYNSPLHF.